The 23 T cell receptor beta chains presented below share a single source sample, sequenced in a study of OX40 agonist ivuxolimab in advanced cancers. The protocol used for the library was the immunoSEQ multiplex PCR assay. The clones in this table, taken by TCRdb from immuneACCESS, are in-frame only. Not every clone is retained; where verified, under half of the shortfall comes from an unresolved V gene, and the cause of the rest is unknown. The sample profile shows some 19,000 clones; more than 75% of them were found once. The top ten clonotypes cover approximately 11% of the sample. Specimen: CD4+ or CD8+ T cells sorted from blood, collected in a trial of the OX40 agonist ivuxolimab. These receptors came from an adult with an advanced solid tumor such as melanoma, head and neck, liver or kidney cancer.

The V and J genes are TRBV6-5 and TRBJ1-1, with D tentatively TRBD1 (5 bases). V was cut by 6 bases and J by 4 bases, with 15 bases left in between. CDR1 and CDR2 (germline): MNHEY, SVGAGI. This CDR3 region has 14 residues. The CDR3 sequence is CASSLGHSGTEAFF. The CDR3, as DNA: TGTGCCAGCAGCCTGGGGCATTCGGGCACTGAAGCTTTCTTT.

This chain joins TRBV4-2 and TRBJ2-7; D unresolved. V was shortened by 1 base and J by 2 bases, with 6 bases between the two germline ends. Germline V lookup: CDR1 LGHNA, CDR2 YNFKEQ. There are 13 residues in the CDR3. CDR3 sequence (DNA): TGTGCCAGCAGCCAAGGGGCTACCTACGAGCAGTACTTC. Amino acid sequence: CASSQGATYEQYF.

This sequence joins TRBV6-1 and TRBJ2-3, with TRBD2 as a possible D gene (7 bases). Germline V gene sequence: CDR1 MNHNS, CDR2 SASEGT. This CDR3 region has 16 residues. With 3 bases removed from V and 3 bases from J, the gap between germline ends came to 16 bases. The CDR3 here is CASSDYGGARTDTQYF. CDR3 sequence (DNA): TGTGCCAGCAGTGACTATGGGGGGGCGCGTACAGATACGCAGTATTTT.

This chain joins TRBV7-9 and TRBJ1-1; D remains unclear. CDR1 and CDR2 from the germline V gene are SEHNR and FQNEAQ (reference sequence). This CDR3 region has 11 residues. V dropped 6 bases and J dropped 8 bases, with 10 bases sitting between them. CDR3 nucleotide sequence: TGTGCCAGCAGAACAGCACAAGAAGCTTTCTTT. It codes for CASRTAQEAFF.

The chain employs TRBV5-4 and TRBJ1-1; no clear D gene. Germline CDR1 reads SGHNT; CDR2 reads YYREEE (reference sequence). This CDR3 is built from 15 residues. V was clipped by 2 bases and J by 0 bases, with 11 bases between them. The CDR3 here is CASSLRREVNTEAFF. The CDR3 nucleotides read TGTGCCAGCAGCTTACGACGGGAGGTGAACACTGAAGCTTTCTTT. The entire variable domain, with the rest obtained from reference TRBV5-4 and TRBJ1-1, is as follows: ETGVTQSPTHLIKTRGQQVTLRCSSQSGHNTVSWYQQALGQGPQFIFQYYREEENGRGNFPPRFSGLQFPNYSSELNVNALELDDSALYLCASSLRREVNTEAFFGQGTRLTVV.

The chain is built from TRBV14 and TRBJ1-3, with TRBD1 identical over 8 bases. Germline-derived CDR1 and CDR2 are SGHDN and FVKESK. J lost 2 bases, V lost 1 base, and 4 bases had no gene match. CDR3 length equals 16 residues. CDR3 DNA: TGTGCCAGCAGCCAAGCCGAGGGACAGGCTGGAAACACCATATATTTT. Translated, it gives CASSQAEGQAGNTIYF.

The chain combines TRBV29-1 with TRBJ2-7, with no clear D. Trimming pared 8 bases from V and 3 bases from J, leaving 8 bases between. Germline V lookup: CDR1 SQVTM, CDR2 ANQGSEA. The CDR3 consists of 10 residues. CDR3 amino acids: CSSDRYEQYF. CDR3 bases: TGCAGCTCTGATCGCTACGAGCAGTACTTC.

The chain joins TRBV6-1 to TRBJ2-2; D is perhaps TRBD1 (5 bases). The CDR3 has 12 amino acids. V was trimmed by 5 bases and J by 6 bases, leaving 7 bases between them. CDR1 is MNHNS, CDR2 SASEGT, per germline. Here the CDR3 DNA reads TGTGCCAGCAGTAGGGGTGCCGGGGAGCTGTTTTTT. This codes for CASSRGAGELFF.

The chain recombines TRBV4-1 with TRBJ1-2, with 9 bases fitting TRBD1. This CDR3 spans 15 amino acids. Unmatched junction bases numbered 7, after V lost 2 bases and J lost 6 bases. CDR1 and CDR2 (germline): MGHRA, YSYEKL. Here the CDR3 reads CASSQTLTGGDGYTF. DNA of the CDR3: TGCGCCAGCAGCCAAACCTTGACAGGGGGTGATGGCTACACCTTC.

The chain couples TRBV6-5 to TRBJ2-7, with D maybe TRBD1 (6 bases). V was shortened by 4 bases and J by 4 bases, with 20 bases between the two germline ends. The germline V gene encodes CDR1 MNHEY and CDR2 SVGAGI. The CDR3 spans 16 residues. CDR3 residues: CASSSTRRRTDYEQYF. The CDR3 DNA follows: TGTGCCAGCAGTTCAACCCGGCGGCGGACAGATTACGAGCAGTACTTC.

The gene calls are TRBV13 and TRBJ2-7; perhaps TRBD1 as D (5 bases). V was cut by 3 bases and J by 2 bases, with 14 bases left in between. Germline loops: CDR1 PRHDT, CDR2 FYEKMQ (reference sequence). CDR3 length: 15 amino acids. The DNA of the CDR3 is TGTGCCAGCAGCTTGGGGCGACCCTCTCCCTACGAGCAGTACTTC. It yields the protein CASSLGRPSPYEQYF. The full variable domain, completed using reference TRBV13 and TRBJ2-7, is AAGVIQSPRHLIKEKRETATLKCYPIPRHDTVYWYQQGPGQDPQFLISFYEKMQSDKGSIPDRFSAQQFSDYHSELNMSSLELGDSALYFCASSLGRPSPYEQYFGPGTRLTVT.

The V and J genes are TRBV30 and TRBJ2-7; no clear D gene. V was trimmed by 3 bases and J by 2 bases, leaving 17 bases between them. Germline V gene sequence: CDR1 GTSNPN, CDR2 SVGIG (reference sequence). The length of the CDR3 is 15 residues. CDR3 sequence reads: CAWRTRADRTYEQYF. CDR3 bases: TGTGCCTGGAGGACAAGAGCCGACCGTACCTACGAGCAGTACTTC.

J is TRBJ2-2 and V is TRBV29-1; D is unresolved. Germline V gene lookup returns CDR1 SQVTM and CDR2 ANQGSEA. This CDR3 contains 13 residues. With 4 bases removed from V and 1 base from J, the gap between germline ends came to 7 bases. CDR3 bases: TGCAGCGTTGTAGGCAGGAACACCGGGGAGCTGTTTTTT. This gives the protein CSVVGRNTGELFF.

Written as DNA, the CDR3 is TGCAGCGTCGCTGAACAGAGTTCCTACGAGCAGTACTTC. It yields the protein CSVAEQSSYEQYF. This chain uses TRBV29-1 with TRBJ2-7; D uncertain. V lost 6 bases and J 1 base, leaving 13 bases between the germline ends. Looked up from germline, CDR1 is SQVTM and CDR2 is ANQGSEA. CDR3 length: 13 residues.

V is TRBV10-1 and J is TRBJ2-1, with D perhaps TRBD1 (6 bases). The CDR3 spans 14 residues. The germline V and J ends were trimmed by 3 bases and 8 bases, with 14 bases remaining between them. Germline CDR1 WNHNN, CDR2 SYGVQD (reference sequence). The DNA for the CDR3 is TGCGCCAGCAGTGAAGGAAATAACAGGGATGAGCAGTTCTTC. Its protein is CASSEGNNRDEQFF.

The rearrangement links TRBV11-2 to TRBJ1-1; D ambiguous. The CDR3 spans 14 residues. Trimming pared 4 bases from V and 2 bases from J, leaving 11 bases between. CDR1 and CDR2 from the germline V gene are SGHAT and FQNNGV. The CDR3 bases are TGTGCCAGCAGCTCCCCTCGGGGAAACACTGAAGCTTTCTTT. It is translated as CASSSPRGNTEAFF.

The rearrangement joins TRBV15 to TRBJ1-5; D is undetermined. Trimming stripped 1 base from V and 0 bases from J, with 10 bases between. Germline V CDR1 and CDR2: LNHNV, YYDKDF (reference sequence). This CDR3 has 16 amino acids. In DNA, the CDR3 is TGTGCCACCAGCAGAGTGTTGGGAGATAGCAATCAGCCCCAGCATTTT. Amino acid sequence: CATSRVLGDSNQPQHF.

The chain carries TRBV10-1 and TRBJ1-5; 8 bases map to TRBD1. Germline V gene data show CDR1 as WNHNN and CDR2 as SYGVQD (reference sequence). J gave up 3 bases and V 3 bases, and 4 bases lay outside the gene matches. The CDR3 totals 15 residues. CDR3 sequence: CASSDPDRVNQPQHF. In DNA, the CDR3 is TGCGCCAGCAGTGACCCGGACAGGGTCAATCAGCCCCAGCATTTT.

The V gene is TRBV14, the J gene TRBJ1-1; D is possibly TRBD1 (5 bases). Germline CDR1 and CDR2: SGHDN and FVKESK. The CDR3 has 14 residues. The ends were cut back, 4 bases at V and 3 bases at J, with 12 bases in the middle. As DNA, the CDR3 is TGTGCCAGCAGCCTGTGGGGGGGGTACACTGAAGCTTTCTTT. Amino acids: CASSLWGGYTEAFF.

A single count supports this clone. This CDR3 reads CASSLGDSGYNEQFF. DNA of the CDR3: TGTGCCAGCAGCTTGGGGGACAGCGGGTACAATGAGCAGTTCTTC. This chain connects TRBV5-4 to TRBJ2-1; D may be TRBD1 (7 bases). V was cut by 0 bases and J by 4 bases, with 11 bases left in between. The CDR3 consists of 15 residues. Germline V lookup: CDR1 SGHNT, CDR2 YYREEE (reference sequence).

The rearrangement joins TRBV10-3 to TRBJ2-7; TRBD1 aligns across 9 bases. The CDR3 has 13 residues. Germline assignment: CDR1 ENHRY and CDR2 SYGVKD. With V trimmed by 5 bases and J by 4 bases, 3 bases remained unmatched. CDR3 protein: CAISPGTGYEQYF. In nucleotides, the CDR3 is TGTGCCATCAGTCCCGGGACAGGGTACGAGCAGTACTTC.

V usage is TRBV11-2 and J usage is TRBJ1-4; D unresolved. V dropped 0 bases and J dropped 3 bases, with 11 bases sitting between them. The CDR3 is made up of 16 amino acids. The V gene's germline CDR1 is SGHAT and CDR2 FQNNGV. The CDR3 region has the DNA TGTGCCAGCAGCTTAGATAATATGCGGCCTAATGAAAAACTGTTTTTT. This codes for CASSLDNMRPNEKLFF.

A single count supports this clone. V usage is TRBV7-9 and J usage is TRBJ1-4; unclear D gene. Germline-derived CDR1 and CDR2 are SEHNR and FQNEAQ (reference sequence). This CDR3 has 14 residues. With 5 bases removed from V and 8 bases from J, the gap between germline ends came to 15 bases. The CDR3 sequence is CASSKSPGREKLFF. The CDR3 DNA reads TGTGCCAGCAGCAAGAGTCCGGGTCGCGAAAAACTGTTTTTT.